This TCR beta chain was identified in a study of T cell changes during pregnancy in multiple sclerosis. The CDR3 spans 14 residues. Germline V lookup: CDR1 MNHEY, CDR2 SVGAGI. Trimming at V came to 2 bases and at J to 8 bases, leaving 6 bases not matched to a gene. The assay was immunoSEQ multiplex PCR, and TCRdb's table has in-frame clones only and misses some. The table records tens of thousands of clones, roughly 87% of them present only once. The sample in question was CD8+ T cells from peripheral blood mononuclear cells, obtained before pregnancy. The rearrangement joins TRBV6-5 to TRBJ1-2; 9 nucleotides agree with TRBD1. This receptor was taken from a female donor with multiple sclerosis, enrolled in a pregnancy study. CDR3 sequence (DNA): TGTGCCAGCAGTTACACGGACAGGGGTGAGGGCTACACCTTC. Translation gives CASSYTDRGEGYTF.